Below are 16 T cell receptor beta chains sequenced from a single sample in a study of T cell responses to AZD1222 COVID-19 vaccine. The repertoire was sequenced with immunoSEQ multiplex PCR; TCRdb's copy has only in-frame clones and lacks some. The repertoire holds fewer than 65,000 clones, 84% seen once, with around 20% in the top ten. The sequencing used peripheral blood, collected on day 0 of AZD1222 vaccination. The origin of the receptors is an adult in good health.

The chain has TRBV28 and TRBJ1-1; TRBD1 agrees at 8 bases. CDR3 length: 14 amino acids. With V trimmed by 6 bases and J by 4 bases, 7 bases remained unmatched. Germline CDR1 and CDR2: MDHEN and SYDVKM. In DNA form, the CDR3 reads TGTGCCAGCAGCTGGGGGGGGACAGGCACTGAAGCTTTCTTT. Protein product: CASSWGGTGTEAFF.

This clone was picked up a small number of times. The chain has TRBV7-2 and TRBJ1-2; the D is unclear. CDR1 SGHTA and CDR2 FQGNSA come from the germline V gene. V was clipped by 1 base and J by 2 bases, with 8 bases between them. This CDR3 contains 14 residues. CDR3 in amino acids: CASSLVASNYGYTF. The CDR3 DNA reads as TGTGCCAGCAGCTTAGTGGCCTCCAACTATGGCTACACCTTC.

This clone has a single count. The CDR3 DNA follows: TGTGCCAGCAGTTTACTAGCTGGGGGTTACGAGCAGTACTTC. Its protein product is CASSLLAGGYEQYF. The gene calls are TRBV28 and TRBJ2-7; D tentatively fits TRBD1 or TRBD2 (5 bases each). V dropped 2 bases and J dropped 4 bases, with 12 bases sitting between them. This CDR3 has 14 residues. Per the germline V gene, CDR1 is MDHEN and CDR2 is SYDVKM.

This chain joins TRBV7-2 and TRBJ1-1; unclear D gene. V dropped 2 bases and J dropped 2 bases, with 6 bases sitting between them. Germline CDR1 reads SGHTA; CDR2 reads FQGNSA. The length of the CDR3 is 13 residues. The CDR3 DNA reads TGTGCCAGCAGCTTAAGCGGTAACACTGAAGCTTTCTTT. Amino acid sequence: CASSLSGNTEAFF.

The chain employs TRBV4-2 and TRBJ2-2; D perhaps matches TRBD2 (6 bases). Germline values: CDR1 LGHNA, CDR2 YNFKEQ. Deletions cut 8 bases from V and 8 bases from J, with 21 bases between. The CDR3 length is 15 residues. The CDR3 bases are TGTGCCAGCTCGGGGACTGATCGGATGGCGGGGGAGCTGTTTTTT. It is translated as CASSGTDRMAGELFF.

The CDR3 loop is CASSLASLAPYEQYF. CDR3 sequence (DNA): TGTGCCAGCAGTTTGGCCTCTCTGGCCCCCTACGAGCAGTACTTC. The chain is built from TRBV6-5 and TRBJ2-7; D is undetermined. V lost 4 bases to trimming and J lost 2 bases, with 15 bases between them. The CDR3 spans 15 residues. Germline lookup yields CDR1 MNHEY and CDR2 SVGAGI.

A note on this clone: Other DNA sequences in this specimen translate into the identical CDR3. The chain combines TRBV2 with TRBJ1-5; no definite D call. The germline V gene encodes CDR1 SNHLY and CDR2 FYNNEI. V was shortened by 3 bases and J by 0 bases, with 12 bases between the two germline ends. The CDR3 is made up of 16 amino acids. CDR3 in DNA: TGTGCCAGCAGTGAGGGGTTGGGATATAGCAATCAGCCCCAGCATTTT. Its translation is CASSEGLGYSNQPQHF. The whole variable domain, filled in from reference TRBV2 and TRBJ1-5, reads EPEVTQTPSHQVTQMGQEVILRCVPISNHLYFYWYRQILGQKVEFLVSFYNNEISEKSEIFDDQFSVERPDGSNFTLKIRSTKLEDSAMYFCASSEGLGYSNQPQHFGDGTRLSIL.

V and J are TRBV29-1 and TRBJ2-3, with D possibly being TRBD2 (6 bases). In germline, CDR1 is SQVTM, CDR2 ANQGSEA. The CDR3 is made up of 13 amino acids. Trimming left V 5 bases short and J 5 bases short, with 14 bases between. In DNA, the CDR3 is TGCAGCGTTAGTGGAGGGACTGGAGATACGCAGTATTTT. Amino acid sequence: CSVSGGTGDTQYF.

The chain uses TRBV19 and TRBJ1-2; the match to TRBD1 covers 8 bases. The CDR3 contains 14 residues. V lost 5 bases to trimming and J lost 6 bases; unmatched junction nucleotides: 8. Per the germline V gene, CDR1 is LNHDA and CDR2 is SQIVND (reference sequence). CDR3 residues: CASSPWTGFDGYTF. DNA of the CDR3: TGTGCCAGTAGTCCCTGGACAGGGTTCGATGGCTACACCTTC.

The chain carries TRBV5-1 and TRBJ2-2; 8 nucleotides align to TRBD2. The CDR3 has 16 amino acids. The V segment lost 5 bases and the J segment 4 bases; nucleotides outside the gene matches: 10. Germline lookup yields CDR1 SGHRS and CDR2 YFSETQ. The CDR3 DNA sequence: TGCGCCAGCAGACAGACAGCGGGAGATGGCACCGGGGAGCTGTTTTTT. Translated: CASRQTAGDGTGELFF.

The V gene is TRBV11-3, the J gene TRBJ2-3; 14 nucleotides line up with TRBD2. The CDR3 length is 18 residues. J was trimmed by 0 bases and V by 1 base; bases with no gene match: 3. The germline V gene encodes CDR1 SGHNT and CDR2 YENEEA. The CDR3 bases are TGTGCCAGCAGCTTAGGGGGGACTAGCGGGGGAAGCACAGATACGCAGTATTTT. Translated, it gives CASSLGGTSGGSTDTQYF.

The rearrangement uses TRBV18 and TRBJ1-5; 8 bases line up with TRBD1. This CDR3 has 13 amino acids. V shed 10 bases and J 4 bases; nucleotides not matched to a gene: 6. CDR1 is KGHSH, CDR2 LQKENI, per germline. The CDR3 DNA follows: TGTGCCACTGCGGACAGGGTGAATCAGCCCCAGCATTTT. Translation: CATADRVNQPQHF.

The rearrangement joins TRBV4-3 to TRBJ2-7, with 11 bases lining up with TRBD1. V dropped 2 bases and J dropped 4; count of bases not matched to a gene: 7. Germline V lookup: CDR1 LGHNA, CDR2 YSLEER. The CDR3 has 16 residues. The CDR3 DNA sequence: TGCGCCAGCAGCCAACAACACGGACAGGGGGCATACGAGCAGTACTTC. Translating it yields CASSQQHGQGAYEQYF.

The CDR3 DNA follows: TGTGCCAGCAGCCAAGTTACAGGAGGAATATCTGAAGCTTTCTTT. Protein sequence: CASSQVTGGISEAFF. The rearrangement links TRBV14 to TRBJ1-1; maybe TRBD1 (5 bases). CDR3 length: 15 residues. Between the trimmed V and J ends, which lost 1 base and 6 bases, there was a span of 15 bases. Germline CDR1 SGHDN, CDR2 FVKESK.

The chain employs TRBV6-1 and TRBJ2-1; 8 bases agree with TRBD2. Germline V CDR1 and CDR2: MNHNS, SASEGT. This CDR3 is 18 amino acids long. Unmatched junction bases numbered 10, after V lost 1 base and J lost 2 bases. The CDR3 spells CASSEVGSGSRPYNEQFF. CDR3 DNA sequence: TGTGCCAGCAGTGAAGTGGGAAGCGGGAGTCGCCCCTACAATGAGCAGTTCTTC.

The rearrangement joins TRBV5-1 to TRBJ1-1; D is undetermined. From germline, CDR1 is SGHRS and CDR2 YFSETQ. The V end was cut by 0 bases, the J end by 4 bases, with 7 bases between. The CDR3 has 13 amino acids. CDR3 region: CASSLGGSTEAFF. The CDR3 DNA follows: TGCGCCAGCAGCTTGGGGGGAAGCACTGAAGCTTTCTTT.